Here is one T cell receptor (beta chain) with its context. This sample is part of a study of blood T cell repertoires in COVID-19. Overall study: Some COVID-19 samples were acute and others convalescent; all came from the United States, Italy and Spain. T cells, B-cell-depleted T cells, or PBMCs provided the cDNA or gDNA that served as material.

Per the original data handling: How many nucleated cells were present was estimated from reference gene primer amplification. The protocol was immunoSEQ multiplex PCR, while the TCRdb copy is restricted to in-frame clones and leaves out a portion. V and J calls and clone size follow that table, whereas D and trimming were derived from the DNA. The table lists 300,000 to 350,000 clones, roughly 89% of them singletons. Participants were placed into cohorts based on the clinical history they reported. The receptor was isolated from a woman in her thirties who had recovered from COVID-19. Material for sequencing was PBMCs or T cells enriched from blood (not recorded which).

The CDR3 DNA sequence: TGTGCCACCCTGACGCACAGCGGGAGGCCTTACGAGCAGTACTTC. It yields the protein CATLTHSGRPYEQYF. The chain has TRBV28 and TRBJ2-7; 9 bases agree with TRBD2. Germline lookup yields CDR1 MDHEN and CDR2 SYDVKM. Unmatched junction bases numbered 14, after V lost 10 bases and J lost 4 bases. CDR3 length: 15 amino acids.